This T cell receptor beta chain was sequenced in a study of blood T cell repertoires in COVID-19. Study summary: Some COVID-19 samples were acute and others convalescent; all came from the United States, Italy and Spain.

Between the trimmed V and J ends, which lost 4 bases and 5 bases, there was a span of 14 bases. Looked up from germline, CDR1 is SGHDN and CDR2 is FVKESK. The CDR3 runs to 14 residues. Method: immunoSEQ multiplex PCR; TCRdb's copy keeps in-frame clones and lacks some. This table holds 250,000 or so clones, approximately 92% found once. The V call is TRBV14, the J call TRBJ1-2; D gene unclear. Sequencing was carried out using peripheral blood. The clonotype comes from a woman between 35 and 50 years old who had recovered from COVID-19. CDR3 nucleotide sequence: TGTGCCAGCAGCCCAGGTTCTTTAGGATATGGCTACACCTTC. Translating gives CASSPGSLGYGYTF.